Below, 27 T cell receptor beta chains from the same sample are listed, as sequenced in a study of beta chain features in type 1 diabetes. The sequenced template was cDNA made from the entire isolated RNA. The assay was immunoSEQ multiplex PCR, and TCRdb's table has in-frame clones only and misses some. The sample holds around 500,000 clones; approximately 28% are singletons and the top ten take around 0.065%. Sequenced input: naive CD4+ T cells from blood. The receptors shown here come from a man in his late teens or twenties in good health.

The J gene is TRBJ2-7, the V gene TRBV10-3, with D uncertain. The CDR3 has 12 amino acids. The V gene's germline CDR1 is ENHRY and CDR2 SYGVKD. V lost 10 bases and J lost 2, with 12 bases in between. CDR3 nucleotides: TGTGCCACCCGCATGGAGACCTACGAGCAGTACTTC. Translating it yields CATRMETYEQYF.

The V and J genes are TRBV19 and TRBJ2-3; D gene uncertain. The germline gives CDR1 LNHDA, CDR2 SQIVND (reference sequence). The V and J ends lost 8 bases and 3 bases respectively, with 21 bases between them. The CDR3 runs to 16 residues. As DNA, the CDR3 is TGTGCCAGTCTCGATAGAGGTGGCGGTTCTACAGATACGCAGTATTTT. It is translated as CASLDRGGGSTDTQYF.

Comment on this clone: Compared with germline, one end of the junction differs, possibly owing to a read error. Other DNA variants within this sample encode the same CDR3. The chain combines TRBV20-1 with TRBJ2-5; D uncertain. Germline CDR1 is DFQATT and CDR2 is SNEGSKA (reference sequence). This CDR3 is built from 11 residues. In DNA, the CDR3 is TGCAGTGCCAGAGAGTGGGAGACCCAGTACTTC. Translation: CSAREWETQYF.

There are a few counts of this clone. This chain links TRBV25-1 with TRBJ2-1; perhaps TRBD1 as D (6 bases). The germline V and J ends were trimmed by 2 bases and 3 bases, with 8 bases remaining between them. The CDR3 has 14 residues. From germline, CDR1 is MGHDK and CDR2 SYGVNS. CDR3 sequence: CASSEGGHYNEQFF. As DNA, the CDR3 is TGTGCCAGCAGTGAAGGGGGACACTACAATGAGCAGTTCTTC.

The CDR3 loop is CASSGGVIQETQYF. In DNA form, the CDR3 reads TGCGCCAGCAGCGGAGGGGTCATCCAAGAGACCCAGTACTTC. The rearrangement joins TRBV5-1 to TRBJ2-5; weak D call: TRBD2 (6 bases). The CDR3 has 14 amino acids. Per the germline V gene, CDR1 is SGHRS and CDR2 is YFSETQ. Trimming took off 4 bases at V and 1 base at J, with 11 bases between the two ends.

The V gene is TRBV9, the J gene TRBJ2-1; 10 positions agree with TRBD2. Germline V gene lookup returns CDR1 SGDLS and CDR2 YYNGEE. This CDR3 is 15 amino acids long. Losses at the gene ends were 0 bases for V and 6 bases for J; bases not matched to a gene: 3. The chain's CDR3 is CASSVVAGGSNEQFF. As DNA, the CDR3 is TGTGCCAGCAGCGTAGTAGCGGGAGGAAGCAATGAGCAGTTCTTC.

This chain uses TRBV7-2 with TRBJ2-3, with 12 nucleotides matching TRBD2. The germline CDR1 and CDR2 sequences are SGHTA and FQGNSA. There are 18 residues in the CDR3. Trimming at V came to 5 bases and at J to 1 base, leaving 10 bases not matched to a gene. CDR3 residues: CASSRRTSGTWGTDTQYF. The CDR3 nucleotides are TGTGCCAGCAGCCGAAGGACTAGCGGGACCTGGGGCACAGATACGCAGTATTTT.

The rearrangement uses TRBV5-4 and TRBJ2-5, with a possible D match to TRBD2 (5 bases). The CDR3 runs to 14 residues. Germline-derived CDR1 and CDR2 are SGHNT and YYREEE (reference sequence). V dropped 0 bases and J dropped 3 bases, with 9 bases sitting between them. CDR3 sequence (DNA): TGTGCCAGCAGCTTGGCCACCGGGGAAGAGACCCAGTACTTC. Its translation: CASSLATGEETQYF. Using reference TRBV5-4 and TRBJ2-5 for the parts outside the CDR3, the full variable domain is ETGVTQSPTHLIKTRGQQVTLRCSSQSGHNTVSWYQQALGQGPQFIFQYYREEENGRGNFPPRFSGLQFPNYSSELNVNALELDDSALYLCASSLATGEETQYFGPGTRLLVL.

This clone showed up just once. This sequence joins TRBV15 and TRBJ1-2; D possibly corresponds to TRBD1 (5 bases). Germline values: CDR1 LNHNV, CDR2 YYDKDF (reference sequence). CDR3 length: 12 residues. Deletions cut 0 bases from V and 13 bases from J, with 12 bases between. Here the CDR3 reads CATSRDLGGSTF. The CDR3 nucleotides read TGTGCCACCAGCAGAGATTTGGGGGGTAGCACCTTC.

The chain carries TRBV20-1 and TRBJ2-7, with 8 nucleotides matching TRBD2. CDR1 is DFQATT, CDR2 SNEGSKA, per germline (reference sequence). Trimming cost V 3 bases and J 6 bases; bases outside gene matches: 1. The CDR3 consists of 11 residues. CDR3 coding DNA: TGCAGTGCTAGCGGGAGGGGCGAGCAGTACTTC. Amino acid sequence: CSASGRGEQYF.

The chain recombines TRBV4-3 with TRBJ2-4; D is possibly TRBD1 or TRBD2 (5 bases each). The CDR3 extends over 15 amino acids. V was pared by 4 bases and J by 0 bases, with 10 bases between. Germline values: CDR1 LGHNA, CDR2 YSLEER. CDR3: CASSRSGGAKNIQYF. The CDR3 coding sequence is TGCGCCAGCAGCCGCAGTGGGGGAGCCAAAAACATTCAGTACTTC.

As concerns this clone: This may stem from a read error, because a much larger clone lies one nucleotide away. The rearrangement joins TRBV9 to TRBJ2-3, with D uncertain. CDR3 length: 11 amino acids. Germline lookup yields CDR1 SGDLS and CDR2 YYNGEE. V lost 4 bases, J lost 2 bases, and 2 bases lay in between. The CDR3 sequence is CASSLTDTQYF. CDR3 sequence (DNA): TGTGCCAGCAGCCTCACAGATACGCAGTATTTT.

In its sample, this clone was seen a few times. The chain carries TRBV28 and TRBJ2-3; D remains ambiguous. This CDR3 spans 16 amino acids. V was pared by 6 bases and J by 0 bases, with 16 bases between. Germline CDR1 and CDR2: MDHEN and SYDVKM. Written as DNA, the CDR3 is TGTGCCAGCAGCCCTCCCGGGCGGATGAGCACAGATACGCAGTATTTT. This codes for CASSPPGRMSTDTQYF.

This clone was picked up a small number of times. This rearrangement joins TRBV6-6 to TRBJ2-5; 8 bases line up with TRBD1. The CDR3 has 14 amino acids. V dropped 6 bases and J dropped 5; count of bases not matched to a gene: 8. The V gene's germline CDR1 is MNHNY and CDR2 SVGAGI (reference sequence). The DNA of the CDR3 is TGTGCCAGCAGGCTGTCAGGGGGCCGGGAGACCCAGTACTTC. Translated: CASRLSGGRETQYF.

Here the CDR3 DNA reads TGTGCCAGCAGTGAAGCCGGTCAGCGTCGGCAGTTCTTC. Amino acid sequence: CASSEAGQRRQFF. This chain links TRBV25-1 with TRBJ2-1; D remains ambiguous. The CDR3 is 13 amino acids. Trimming stripped 2 bases from V and 12 bases from J, with 14 bases between. Germline values: CDR1 MGHDK, CDR2 SYGVNS.

This chain links TRBV6-5 with TRBJ2-2, with D tentatively TRBD2 (6 bases). The CDR3 contains 15 residues. V gave up 9 bases and J gave up 6 bases, with 20 bases separating them. CDR1 is MNHEY, CDR2 SVGAGI, per germline. The CDR3 DNA sequence: TGTGCCAGTACCCCGACTAGTTTCCCGGCCGGGGAGCTGTTTTTT. Translation: CASTPTSFPAGELFF.

V and J are TRBV6-6 and TRBJ2-2, with D uncertain. The length of the CDR3 is 13 residues. In germline, CDR1 is MNHNY, CDR2 SVGAGI (reference sequence). Trimming left V 5 bases short and J 6 bases short, with 10 bases between. The CDR3 DNA reads as TGTGCCAGCAGTCCCCCCGGCCCCGGGGAGCTGTTTTTT. It codes for CASSPPGPGELFF.

This clone was seen a few times. V usage is TRBV7-9 and J usage is TRBJ2-1, with TRBD1 matching over 9 bases. CDR1 is SEHNR, CDR2 FQNEAQ, per germline (reference sequence). This CDR3 has 17 residues. The V gene end was trimmed by 5 bases and the J gene end by 10 bases; junction bases not matched to a gene: 18. The CDR3 DNA is TGTGCCAGCAGCCCCTCGGATTTCCGGGACAGGGCTGAGGAGCAGTTCTTC. Translating it yields CASSPSDFRDRAEEQFF. Supplemented by reference TRBV7-9 and TRBJ2-1, the full variable domain reads DTGVSQNPRHKITKRGQNVTFRCDPISEHNRLYWYRQTLGQGPEFLTYFQNEAQLEKSRLLSDRFSAERPKGSFSTLEIQRTEQGDSAMYLCASSPSDFRDRAEEQFFGPGTRLTVL.

The sample holds a few counts of this clone. V usage is TRBV28 and J usage is TRBJ1-4; 7 bases agree with TRBD1. V dropped 5 bases and J dropped 4; count of bases not matched to a gene: 7. Per germline, CDR1 MDHEN and CDR2 SYDVKM. The CDR3 runs to 15 residues. The CDR3 DNA reads as TGTGCCAGCAGTCCGTGGACAGGCCTTAATGAAAAACTGTTTTTT. It encodes CASSPWTGLNEKLFF.

V gene TRBV12-5 combines with J gene TRBJ2-3; perhaps TRBD2 as D (5 bases). CDR1 and CDR2 from the germline V gene are LGHNT and FRNRAP. V lost 6 bases to trimming and J lost 8 bases, with 12 bases between them. The CDR3 totals 12 residues. The CDR3 protein is CASGIGEGTQYF. The CDR3 DNA sequence: TGTGCTAGTGGCATAGGAGAGGGTACGCAGTATTTT.

This clone has more than one count but fewer than ten. This rearrangement joins TRBV7-2 to TRBJ2-5; unclear D gene. Germline assignment: CDR1 SGHTA and CDR2 FQGNSA. The CDR3 sequence is 13 residues long. Trimming removed 5 bases from V and 2 bases from J, with 9 bases in between. The CDR3 sequence: CASSNLRQETQYF. DNA of the CDR3: TGTGCCAGCAGCAACCTTAGGCAAGAGACCCAGTACTTC.

A single count supports this clone. The chain employs TRBV5-1 and TRBJ1-3; D is ambiguous. CDR1 is SGHRS, CDR2 YFSETQ, per germline. Trimming removed 3 bases from V and 2 bases from J, with 9 bases in between. The CDR3 spans 14 residues. The CDR3, as DNA: TGCGCCAGCAGCTCGTTTTCGACTGGAAACACCATATATTTT. Encoded protein: CASSSFSTGNTIYF.

In this sample, this clone turned up a few times. The chain combines TRBV19 with TRBJ2-1; TRBD2 agrees at 13 bases. The germline V gene has CDR1 LNHDA and CDR2 SQIVND (reference sequence). Germline trimming cut 5 bases from V and 4 bases from J; bases unmatched to any gene: 5. This CDR3 contains 16 residues. CDR3 DNA: TGTGCCAGTAGTCCCCGACTAGCGGGAGGTTACAATGAGCAGTTCTTC. As protein: CASSPRLAGGYNEQFF. The full variable domain, completed using reference TRBV19 and TRBJ2-1, is DGGITQSPKYLFRKEGQNVTLSCEQNLNHDAMYWYRQDPGQGLRLIYYSQIVNDFQKGDIAEGYSVSREKKESFPLTVTSAQKNPTAFYLCASSPRLAGGYNEQFFGPGTRLTVL.

CDR3 loop: CASSLDGLSYEQYF. The CDR3 DNA reads as TGTGCCAGCTCACTGGACGGCCTATCCTACGAGCAGTACTTC. This chain joins TRBV18 and TRBJ2-7; no reliable D call. Trimming pared 4 bases from V and 1 base from J, leaving 11 bases between. CDR3 size: 14 residues. Germline CDR1 is KGHSH and CDR2 is LQKENI.

The V and J genes are TRBV10-3 and TRBJ2-1, with TRBD2 matching over 8 bases. The CDR3 sequence is 15 residues long. Germline V gives CDR1 ENHRY, CDR2 SYGVKD. The V gene end was trimmed by 3 bases and the J gene end by 0 bases; junction bases not matched to a gene: 1. Written as DNA, the CDR3 is TGTGCCATCAGTGAAACTAGCGGCTCCTACAATGAGCAGTTCTTC. It translates to CAISETSGSYNEQFF.

This clone appeared a few times. The V and J genes are TRBV5-1 and TRBJ2-3; D not certain. This CDR3 is 16 amino acids long. Trimming took off 4 bases at V and 1 base at J, with 16 bases between the two ends. Germline V lookup: CDR1 SGHRS, CDR2 YFSETQ. The CDR3 reads CASSLWISRGTDTQYF. The CDR3 DNA reads TGCGCCAGCAGCCTCTGGATATCCCGGGGCACAGATACGCAGTATTTT. The variable domain in full, completed from reference TRBV5-1 and TRBJ2-3, reads KAGVTQTPRYLIKTRGQQVTLSCSPISGHRSVSWYQQTPGQGLQFLFEYFSETQRNKGNFPGRFSGRQFSNSRSEMNVSTLELGDSALYLCASSLWISRGTDTQYFGPGTRLTVL.

V usage is TRBV29-1 and J usage is TRBJ2-1, with 9 positions matching TRBD2. The CDR3 sequence is 14 residues long. V dropped 7 bases and J dropped 7; count of bases not matched to a gene: 11. Looked up from germline, CDR1 is SQVTM and CDR2 is ANQGSEA. The CDR3, as DNA: TGCAGCGCCACCGCGGGGGGGGCTCGGAATGAGCAGTTCTTC. Translation gives CSATAGGARNEQFF.